What follows are 9 T cell receptor beta chains derived from one specimen sequenced in a study of T cell responses to AZD1222 COVID-19 vaccine. Using immunoSEQ multiplex PCR, the repertoire was profiled, and TCRdb retains in-frame clones only, with some absent. The sample holds some 120,000 clones, roughly 89% seen once. The specimen comprised peripheral blood, sampled on day 0 of AZD1222 vaccination. The receptor set was obtained from an adult in good health.

The V gene is TRBV5-4, the J gene TRBJ2-3; TRBD1 matches at 7 bases. From germline, CDR1 is SGHNT and CDR2 YYREEE (reference sequence). This CDR3 is 14 amino acids long. The ends lost 4 bases at V and 0 bases at J; junction bases unmatched: 2. This CDR3 reads CASSQQGSTDTQYF. CDR3 bases: TGTGCCAGCAGCCAACAGGGGAGCACAGATACGCAGTATTTT.

This chain joins TRBV4-1 and TRBJ1-6; D remains unclear. The CDR3 consists of 18 residues. Trimming shortened V by 2 bases and J by 4 bases, and 18 bases separated the two germline ends. CDR1 and CDR2 from the germline V gene are MGHRA and YSYEKL. The CDR3 sequence is CASSQSLGQVHYNSPLHF. The CDR3, as DNA: TGCGCCAGCAGCCAAAGTTTGGGTCAGGTTCATTATAATTCACCCCTCCACTTT.

This chain uses TRBV2 with TRBJ2-7; a weak D match, TRBD2 (5 bases). The CDR3 covers 12 residues. Germline CDR1 is SNHLY and CDR2 is FYNNEI. Trimming cost V 3 bases and J 7 bases, with 10 bases left between them. As DNA, the CDR3 is TGTGCCAGCAGTGAGCGGGTGGGGGAGCAGTACTTC. Its translation is CASSERVGEQYF.

J is TRBJ1-5 and V is TRBV9, with 8 bases identical to TRBD1. The germline V gene has CDR1 SGDLS and CDR2 YYNGEE. The CDR3 is 16 residues long. Trimming at V came to 0 bases and at J to 4 bases, leaving 6 bases not matched to a gene. The CDR3 protein is CASSVGVGTGNQPQHF. CDR3 bases: TGTGCCAGCAGCGTAGGGGTGGGGACAGGAAATCAGCCCCAGCATTTT.

The chain carries TRBV27 and TRBJ1-2; D is undetermined. CDR3 size: 13 residues. The ends were cut back, 4 bases at V and 7 bases at J, with 13 bases in the middle. Germline V CDR1 and CDR2: MNHEY, SMNVEV (reference sequence). The CDR3 sequence: CASSSPPAGGYTF. In DNA, the CDR3 is TGTGCCAGCAGTTCCCCACCCGCGGGTGGCTACACCTTC.

This rearrangement joins TRBV7-9 to TRBJ2-7; TRBD2 agrees at 7 bases. J gave up 2 bases and V 11 bases, and 9 bases lay outside the gene matches. This CDR3 is built from 13 residues. Germline CDR1 and CDR2: SEHNR and FQNEAQ (reference sequence). CDR3 DNA: TGTGCCTGGGGGGAGGGGCCGGCCTACGAGCAGTACTTC. Its translation is CAWGEGPAYEQYF.

This rearrangement joins TRBV29-1 to TRBJ2-7; maybe TRBD1 (5 bases). CDR1 is SQVTM, CDR2 ANQGSEA, per germline. This CDR3 has 14 residues. Trimming removed 3 bases at V and 3 bases at J, with 15 bases between. This CDR3 reads CSVESWGVDYEQYF. CDR3 DNA sequence: TGCAGCGTTGAGTCCTGGGGCGTCGACTACGAGCAGTACTTC.

The CDR3 spells CSVAGAGYGYTF. The CDR3 DNA reads TGCAGCGTTGCAGGGGCAGGCTATGGCTACACCTTC. This rearrangement joins TRBV29-1 to TRBJ1-2; possible D gene TRBD1, 6 bases. The CDR3 loop spans 12 amino acids. The V gene lost 4 bases and the J gene lost 4 bases, with 10 bases spanning the gap. The germline V gene has CDR1 SQVTM and CDR2 ANQGSEA.

The J gene is TRBJ2-1, the V gene TRBV5-1, with 13 bases aligning to TRBD2. Trimming took 5 bases from V and 7 from J; bases not matched to a gene: 9. The CDR3 covers 16 residues. CDR1 SGHRS and CDR2 YFSETQ come from the germline V gene. This CDR3 is CASRELAGGLGNEQFF. The CDR3 nucleotides read TGCGCCAGCAGGGAACTAGCGGGAGGGCTGGGGAATGAGCAGTTCTTC. The whole variable domain, filled in from reference TRBV5-1 and TRBJ2-1, reads KAGVTQTPRYLIKTRGQQVTLSCSPISGHRSVSWYQQTPGQGLQFLFEYFSETQRNKGNFPGRFSGRQFSNSRSEMNVSTLELGDSALYLCASRELAGGLGNEQFFGPGTRLTVL.